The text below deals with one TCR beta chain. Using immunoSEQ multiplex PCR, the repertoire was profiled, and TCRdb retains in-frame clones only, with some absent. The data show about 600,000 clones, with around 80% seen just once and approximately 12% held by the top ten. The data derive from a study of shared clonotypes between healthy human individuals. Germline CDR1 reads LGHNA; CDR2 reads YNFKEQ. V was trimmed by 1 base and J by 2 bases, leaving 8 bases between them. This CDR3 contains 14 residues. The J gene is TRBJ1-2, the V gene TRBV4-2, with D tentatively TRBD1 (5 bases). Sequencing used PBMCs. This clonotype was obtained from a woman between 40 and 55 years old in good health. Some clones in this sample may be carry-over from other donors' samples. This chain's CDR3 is CASSQVGDNYGYTF. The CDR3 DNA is TGTGCCAGCAGCCAAGTTGGGGACAACTATGGCTACACCTTC.